These 9 T cell receptor beta chains were sequenced from one sample in a study of blood T cell repertoires in COVID-19. Produced via immunoSEQ multiplex PCR; TCRdb's table is partial and in-frame only. This table has about 480,000 clones, about 85% appearing once. Input material: PBMCs or T cells enriched from blood (not recorded which). Receptors were obtained from a woman in her fifties or sixties who had recovered from COVID-19.

V and J are TRBV28 and TRBJ1-2; 11 bases line up with TRBD1. Germline lookup yields CDR1 MDHEN and CDR2 SYDVKM. The V segment lost 10 bases and the J segment 8 bases; nucleotides outside the gene matches: 12. CDR3 length equals 14 residues. In DNA form, the CDR3 reads TGTGCCACAGGGGACGAGGGACAGGGGGGAGGCTACACCTTC. This codes for CATGDEGQGGGYTF.

Here the CDR3 reads CASSYDRGNSPLHF. The CDR3 coding sequence is TGTGCCAGCAGTTACGACAGGGGTAATTCACCCCTCCACTTT. The chain has TRBV6-2 or TRBV6-3 and TRBJ1-6; 8 bases agree with TRBD1. Germline loops: CDR1 MNHEY, CDR2 SVGEGT. The CDR3 contains 14 residues. The V gene end was trimmed by 2 bases and the J gene end by 6 bases; junction bases not matched to a gene: 0.

V gene TRBV7-2 combines with J gene TRBJ2-7; D unclear. Germline lookup yields CDR1 SGHTA and CDR2 FQGNSA. This CDR3 has 13 amino acids. The V end lost 3 bases, the J end lost 3 bases, and 9 bases lay between the germline ends. CDR3: CASSFRRYYEQYV. The CDR3 nucleotides read TGTGCCAGCAGCTTCAGGCGATACTACGAGCAGTACGTC.

The V gene is TRBV27, the J gene TRBJ2-2, with D perhaps matching TRBD2 (5 bases). The CDR3 totals 12 residues. The V end was cut by 2 bases, the J end by 8 bases, with 6 bases between. The germline V gene has CDR1 MNHEY and CDR2 SMNVEV (reference sequence). The CDR3 loop is CASSLAGGELFF. The CDR3 nucleotides read TGTGCCAGCAGTTTAGCGGGTGGGGAGCTGTTTTTT.

The rearrangement uses TRBV5-4 and TRBJ2-5, with no clear D. There are 13 residues in the CDR3. Trimming shortened V by 1 base and J by 2 bases, and 6 bases separated the two germline ends. Germline V CDR1 and CDR2: SGHNT, YYREEE (reference sequence). CDR3 coding DNA: TGTGCCAGCAGCTTGAACTGGCAAGAGACCCAGTACTTC. Its translation is CASSLNWQETQYF.

This rearrangement joins TRBV27 to TRBJ1-3; tentative D call: TRBD1 (6 bases). Germline V lookup: CDR1 MNHEY, CDR2 SMNVEV (reference sequence). Trimming shortened V by 3 bases and J by 4 bases, and 10 bases separated the two germline ends. This CDR3 contains 14 residues. DNA for the CDR3: TGTGCCAGCAGTTTGGGGGCGCGGGGAAACACCATATATTTT. Amino acids: CASSLGARGNTIYF.

The J gene is TRBJ1-3, the V gene TRBV10-3, with 10 nucleotides matching TRBD1. The V and J ends lost 6 bases and 2 bases, in that order; junction bases with no gene match: 1. The CDR3 has 14 amino acids. The germline gives CDR1 ENHRY, CDR2 SYGVKD. CDR3: CAIRDRGPGNTIYF. For the CDR3, the DNA is TGTGCCATCAGAGACAGGGGGCCTGGAAACACCATATATTTT.

CDR3 in DNA: TGTGCCAGCAGCCAAGGGGCAGGGAAACGCGACTATGGCTACACCTTC. Its translation is CASSQGAGKRDYGYTF. The chain carries TRBV3-1 (or the pseudogene TRBV3-2) and TRBJ1-2, with D perhaps TRBD1 (5 bases). The CDR3 spans 16 residues. Germline CDR1 reads LGHDT; CDR2 reads YNNKEL (reference sequence). V lost 1 base and J 3 bases, leaving 15 bases between the germline ends.

The rearrangement uses TRBV12-5 and TRBJ1-3; a possible D gene is TRBD1 (6 bases). This CDR3 contains 16 residues. The germline CDR1 and CDR2 sequences are LGHNT and FRNRAP. V was pared by 6 bases and J by 0 bases, with 15 bases between. CDR3 coding DNA: TGTGCTAGTGGACTTTCCCAGGGGAGCTCTGGAAACACCATATATTTT. Translation gives CASGLSQGSSGNTIYF.